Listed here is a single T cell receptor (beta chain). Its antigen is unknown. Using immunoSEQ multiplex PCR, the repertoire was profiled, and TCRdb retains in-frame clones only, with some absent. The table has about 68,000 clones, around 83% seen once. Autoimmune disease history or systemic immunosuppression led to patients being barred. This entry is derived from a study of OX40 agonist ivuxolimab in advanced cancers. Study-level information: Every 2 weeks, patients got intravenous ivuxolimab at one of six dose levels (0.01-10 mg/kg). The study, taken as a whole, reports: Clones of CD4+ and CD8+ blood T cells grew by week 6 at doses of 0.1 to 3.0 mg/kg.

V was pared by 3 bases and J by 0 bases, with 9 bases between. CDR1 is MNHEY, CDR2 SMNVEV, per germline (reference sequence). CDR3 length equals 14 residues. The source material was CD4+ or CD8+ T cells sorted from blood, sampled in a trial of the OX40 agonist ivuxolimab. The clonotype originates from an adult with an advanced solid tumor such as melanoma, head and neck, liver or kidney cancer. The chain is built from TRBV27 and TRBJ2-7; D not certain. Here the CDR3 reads CASSFSSPSYEQYF. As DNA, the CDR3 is TGTGCCAGCAGTTTCTCCTCACCCTCCTACGAGCAGTACTTC.